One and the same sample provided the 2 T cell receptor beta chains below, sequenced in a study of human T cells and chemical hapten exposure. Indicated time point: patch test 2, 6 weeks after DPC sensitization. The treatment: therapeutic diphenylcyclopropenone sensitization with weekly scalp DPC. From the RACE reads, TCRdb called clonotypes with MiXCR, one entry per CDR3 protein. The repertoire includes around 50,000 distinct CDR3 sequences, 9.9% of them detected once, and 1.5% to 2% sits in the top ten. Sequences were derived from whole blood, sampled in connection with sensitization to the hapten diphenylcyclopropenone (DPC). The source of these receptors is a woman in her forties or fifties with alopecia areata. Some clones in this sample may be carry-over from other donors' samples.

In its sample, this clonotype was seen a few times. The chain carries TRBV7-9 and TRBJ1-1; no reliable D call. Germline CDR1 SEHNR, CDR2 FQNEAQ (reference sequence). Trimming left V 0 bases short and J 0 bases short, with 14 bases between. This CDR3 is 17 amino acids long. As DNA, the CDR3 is TGTGCCAGCAGCTTAGCAACGGCTACTTTATTGAACACTGAAGCTTTCTTT. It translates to CASSLATATLLNTEAFF.

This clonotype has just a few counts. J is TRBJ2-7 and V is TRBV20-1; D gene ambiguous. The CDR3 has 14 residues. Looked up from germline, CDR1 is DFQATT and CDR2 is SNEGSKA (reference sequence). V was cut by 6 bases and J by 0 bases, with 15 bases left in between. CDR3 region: CSAQREQRSYEQYF. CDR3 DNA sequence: TGCAGTGCCCAGCGCGAGCAGCGCTCCTACGAGCAGTACTTC.